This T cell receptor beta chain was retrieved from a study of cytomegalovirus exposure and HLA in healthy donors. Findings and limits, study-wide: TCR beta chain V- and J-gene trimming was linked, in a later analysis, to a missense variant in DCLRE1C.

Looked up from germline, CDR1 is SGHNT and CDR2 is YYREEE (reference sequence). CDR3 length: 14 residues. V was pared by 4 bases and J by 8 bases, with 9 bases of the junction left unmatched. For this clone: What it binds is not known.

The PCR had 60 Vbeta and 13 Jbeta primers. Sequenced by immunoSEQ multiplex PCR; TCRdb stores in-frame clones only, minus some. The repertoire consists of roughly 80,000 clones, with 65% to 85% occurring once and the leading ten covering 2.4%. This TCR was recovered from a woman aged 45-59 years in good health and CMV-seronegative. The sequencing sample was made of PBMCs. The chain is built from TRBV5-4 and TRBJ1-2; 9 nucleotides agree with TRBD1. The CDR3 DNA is TGTGCCAGCAGCCTGACAGGGGGTTTGGAAGGCTACACCTTC. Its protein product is CASSLTGGLEGYTF. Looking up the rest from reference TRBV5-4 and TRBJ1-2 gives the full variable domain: ETGVTQSPTHLIKTRGQQVTLRCSSQSGHNTVSWYQQALGQGPQFIFQYYREEENGRGNFPPRFSGLQFPNYSSELNVNALELDDSALYLCASSLTGGLEGYTFGSGTRLTVV.